This T cell receptor (beta chain) derives from a study of T cell responses to AZD1222 COVID-19 vaccine. Overall study results and limits: Clonal diversity may have been underestimated, and the donors were mostly white British, with more females than males.

TCRdb's copy holds only in-frame clones and misses some; the assay was immunoSEQ multiplex PCR. Here the sample spans roughly 100,000 clones, 90% being singletons. As to this clone: No antigen is known for it.

Germline V gene data show CDR1 as LGHNT and CDR2 as FRNRAP. This CDR3 region has 14 residues. Trimming left V 1 base short and J 6 bases short, with 10 bases between. The receptor was derived from an adult who received the AZD1222 COVID-19 vaccine. The sample consisted of peripheral blood, taken 28 days after the second AZD1222 dose. The rearrangement links TRBV12-5 to TRBJ1-5; D not resolved. CDR3 sequence (DNA): TGTGCTAGTGGTTTGGAGACCGGAGGTCAGCCCCAGCATTTT. Translation gives CASGLETGGQPQHF.